A single sample is the source of the 6 T cell receptor beta chains below, sequenced in a study of T cells in Graves' hyperthyroidism and ophthalmopathy. From RNA transcripts, TCR beta CDR3 regions were amplified. HTBI primers were the set used in a first-round RT-PCR of the TCR CDR3. TCRdb ran MiXCR on the multiplex PCR reads and lists one entry per CDR3 protein. This table holds about 560,000 distinct CDR3 sequences, 16% found once. Material for sequencing was blood. The origin of the receptors is a woman in her late teens or twenties with Graves' hyperthyroidism.

This clonotype appeared many times. The chain couples TRBV28 to TRBJ2-7; D unclear. V lost 9 bases and J 2 bases, leaving 11 bases between the germline ends. In germline, CDR1 is MDHEN, CDR2 SYDVKM. The CDR3 contains 12 residues. The CDR3: CARMGGTYEQYF. CDR3 in DNA: TGTGCCAGAATGGGCGGTACCTACGAGCAGTACTTC.

This clonotype has only a few counts. The chain has TRBV25-1 and TRBJ2-2, with D perhaps given as TRBD1 or TRBD2 (6 bases each). Trimming stripped 5 bases from V and 5 bases from J, with 21 bases between. Looked up from germline, CDR1 is MGHDK and CDR2 is SYGVNS. The CDR3 contains 17 residues. The CDR3 sequence is CASSSPSGGAGTGELFF. DNA of the CDR3: TGTGCCAGCAGTTCCCCATCCGGGGGCGCGGGAACCGGGGAGCTGTTTTTT.

CDR3 amino acids: CASTTGLAVRVNEQYF. The CDR3 DNA follows: TGTGCCAGCACCACCGGACTAGCGGTGAGAGTGAACGAGCAGTACTTC. The J gene is TRBJ2-7, the V gene TRBV12-3 or TRBV12-4; 10 positions agree with TRBD2. The J segment lost 5 bases and the V segment lost 7 bases, leaving 14 bases of the junction unmatched. The CDR3 runs 16 residues.

This clonotype occurred many times. This chain connects TRBV28 to TRBJ2-3; D uncertain. The CDR3 spans 14 residues. The germline V gene encodes CDR1 MDHEN and CDR2 SYDVKM. Trimming took off 3 bases at V and 3 bases at J, with 10 bases between the two ends. CDR3 sequence: CASSLVQTTDTQYF. CDR3 bases: TGTGCCAGCAGTTTGGTGCAGACAACAGATACGCAGTATTTT.

This clonotype was observed many times. The chain joins TRBV11-2 to TRBJ2-3; 15 bases align to TRBD2. Germline V lookup: CDR1 SGHAT, CDR2 FQNNGV. The CDR3 runs to 16 residues. Unmatched junction bases numbered 1, after V lost 4 bases and J lost 2 bases. The CDR3: CASSWTSGRDTDTQYF. DNA of the CDR3: TGTGCCAGCAGCTGGACTAGCGGGAGGGACACAGATACGCAGTATTTT.

This clonotype was seen at least ten times. CDR3 sequence: CASSDRAGGAYEQYF. The CDR3 nucleotides read TGTGCCAGCAGTGACCGGGCAGGGGGCGCCTACGAGCAGTACTTC. This chain links TRBV2 with TRBJ2-7, with TRBD1 identical over 8 bases. With 3 bases clipped from V and 2 bases from J, the junction kept 6 bases outside the gene matches. Germline V gene sequence: CDR1 SNHLY, CDR2 FYNNEI. The CDR3 is 15 residues long.